In its sample, the clone carrying this TCR beta chain was seen many times. Amplification of TCR alpha and beta CDR3 regions from RNA used iRepertoire nested multiplex PCR. For one-step reverse transcription and amplification, roughly 95-450 ng of tissue mRNA or PBMC total RNA was used. TCRdb analysed the multiplex PCR reads with MiXCR anew, one entry per CDR3 protein. The repertoire has some 120,000 distinct CDR3 sequences, 23% of them found once; the top ten carry 13% to 15%. The data were obtained in a study of glioma-infiltrating T cells. V shed 1 base and J 5 bases; nucleotides not matched to a gene: 7. The CDR3 has 15 residues. Looked up from germline, CDR1 is MDHEN and CDR2 is SYDVKM.

V is TRBV28 and J is TRBJ1-1; 7 bases agree with TRBD1. Sequenced sample: glioma tissue, nonneoplastic brain tissue, or PBMCs (not recorded which). The source of this sequence is a human donor with low-grade glioma or glioblastoma, undergoing nonglioma brain surgery, or in good health (not recorded which). CDR3 sequence reads: CASSLFQTGRTEAFF. The DNA of the CDR3 is TGTGCCAGCAGTTTATTCCAGACAGGGCGAACTGAAGCTTTCTTT.